Following are 28 T cell receptor beta chains from one sample sequenced in a study of control samples from healthy donors and cancer patients. TCRdb's table, derived via immunoSEQ multiplex PCR, lists solely in-frame clones and lacks some. The sample yields some 74,000 clones, 88% seen once. What was sequenced was blood. Every receptor here comes from a woman in her fifties or sixties in good health.

The chain has TRBV6-2 or TRBV6-3 and TRBJ2-3; perhaps TRBD2 as D (7 bases). The germline V gene has CDR1 MNHEY and CDR2 SVGEGT. With 5 bases removed from V and 5 bases from J, the gap between germline ends came to 14 bases. The CDR3 runs to 14 residues. The CDR3 sequence: CASSTGGAGDTQYF. CDR3 coding DNA: TGTGCCAGCAGTACTGGGGGGGCGGGAGATACGCAGTATTTT.

The chain combines TRBV29-1 with TRBJ1-4; 7 bases line up with TRBD1. The CDR3 runs 12 residues. From germline, CDR1 is SQVTM and CDR2 ANQGSEA. V shed 7 bases, J shed 5 bases, and the junction held 4 bases outside the gene matches. The CDR3 here is CSGQGRNEKLFF. CDR3 nucleotide sequence: TGCAGCGGACAGGGTAGAAATGAAAAACTGTTTTTT.

The gene calls are TRBV6-5 and TRBJ1-6; possible D gene TRBD1, 5 bases. The germline V gene has CDR1 MNHEY and CDR2 SVGAGI. The CDR3 contains 14 residues. Trimming removed 2 bases at V and 7 bases at J, with 9 bases between. In nucleotides, the CDR3 is TGTGCCAGCAGTTACAAGGGGAACAATTCACCCCTCCACTTT. It specifies CASSYKGNNSPLHF.

For the CDR3, the DNA is TGTGCCAGCAGCATAGTTGGTGTAGAGGCTTTCTTT. Amino acid sequence: CASSIVGVEAFF. This rearrangement joins TRBV6-5 to TRBJ1-1, with D hard to call. Germline CDR1 and CDR2: MNHEY and SVGAGI. This CDR3 has 12 amino acids. V lost 6 bases and J lost 11, with 16 bases in between.

CDR3 protein: CASQDGRSYNEQFF. The DNA for the CDR3 is TGCGCCAGCCAGGACGGGCGCTCCTACAATGAGCAGTTCTTC. The chain joins TRBV5-1 to TRBJ2-1; D gene uncertain. Trimming shortened V by 7 bases and J by 0 bases, and 11 bases separated the two germline ends. Germline V gives CDR1 SGHRS, CDR2 YFSETQ. The CDR3 totals 14 residues.

The V call is TRBV29-1, the J call TRBJ2-5; possibly TRBD2 for D (6 bases). This CDR3 region has 11 residues. Germline assignment: CDR1 SQVTM and CDR2 ANQGSEA. V lost 6 bases, J lost 5 bases, and 10 bases lay in between. CDR3 protein: CSVGTYETQYF. The DNA of the CDR3 is TGCAGCGTGGGGACTTATGAGACCCAGTACTTC.

The sample holds one count of this clone. The chain has TRBV3-1 (or the pseudogene TRBV3-2) and TRBJ1-2; D is perhaps TRBD1 (5 bases). Trimming stripped 4 bases from V and 2 bases from J, with 14 bases between. Germline CDR1 and CDR2: LGHDT and YNNKEL (reference sequence). The CDR3 totals 15 residues. CDR3 nucleotide sequence: TGTGCCAGCAGCCCCCGGCGGGGGGGAAACTATGGCTACACCTTC. This translates into CASSPRRGGNYGYTF.

The chain employs TRBV3-1 (or the pseudogene TRBV3-2) and TRBJ1-2; D is undetermined. The germline V gene has CDR1 LGHDT and CDR2 YNNKEL (reference sequence). The CDR3 consists of 17 residues. Trimming took 0 bases from V and 4 from J, leaving 18 bases between them. CDR3 coding DNA: TGTGCCAGCAGCCAAGACTTATCAGAAGGCTTTGTCTATGGCTACACCTTC. The encoded protein is CASSQDLSEGFVYGYTF.

J is TRBJ1-2 and V is TRBV27; 8 bases agree with TRBD1. The germline gives CDR1 MNHEY, CDR2 SMNVEV (reference sequence). This CDR3 has 16 amino acids. With V trimmed by 6 bases and J by 5 bases, 14 bases remained unmatched. The CDR3 DNA reads as TGTGCCAGCAGGATCTACGGGACAGGTATTGAATATGGCTACACCTTC. Its translation: CASRIYGTGIEYGYTF.

The chain joins TRBV5-6 to TRBJ1-6; D unresolved. CDR1 and CDR2 from the germline V gene are SGHDT and YYEEEE. Trimming shortened V by 3 bases and J by 2 bases, and 12 bases separated the two germline ends. CDR3 length: 16 amino acids. The CDR3 is CASSSPRGTYNSPLHF. CDR3 nucleotides: TGTGCCAGCAGCTCCCCCCGGGGAACCTATAATTCACCCCTCCACTTT.

The genes are TRBV30 and TRBJ1-3; no firm D call. Trimming removed 0 bases from V and 0 bases from J, with 9 bases in between. The CDR3 has 15 amino acids. Per germline, CDR1 GTSNPN and CDR2 SVGIG (reference sequence). The CDR3 spells CAWSVGATSGNTIYF. The CDR3 bases are TGTGCCTGGAGTGTAGGTGCTACCTCTGGAAACACCATATATTTT.

This rearrangement joins TRBV7-2 to TRBJ2-5; 10 bases match TRBD1. Germline loops: CDR1 SGHTA, CDR2 FQGNSA. The CDR3 spans 17 residues. J lost 3 bases, V lost 5 bases, and 12 bases had no gene match. CDR3 protein: CASSPFMTGGEEETQYF. In DNA, the CDR3 is TGTGCCAGCAGCCCTTTCATGACAGGGGGCGAAGAAGAGACCCAGTACTTC.

This chain connects TRBV6-1 to TRBJ2-4; D possibly corresponds to TRBD2 (6 bases). Per germline, CDR1 MNHNS and CDR2 SASEGT. CDR3 size: 14 residues. Trimming removed 3 bases from V and 9 bases from J, with 15 bases in between. CDR3 nucleotide sequence: TGTGCCAGCAGTGAGGGAGCGGGTGCTGGCATTCAGTACTTC. This gives the protein CASSEGAGAGIQYF.

CDR3 sequence: CASSFRQGVSTDTQYF. CDR3 DNA: TGTGCCAGCAGCTTTCGACAGGGGGTGAGCACAGATACGCAGTATTTT. This chain joins TRBV7-2 and TRBJ2-3, with 9 bases that match TRBD1. The V gene's germline CDR1 is SGHTA and CDR2 FQGNSA. V was clipped by 3 bases and J by 0 bases; unmatched bases: 4. There are 16 residues in the CDR3.

This clone has a single count. The J gene is TRBJ1-2, the V gene TRBV6-5; D is possibly TRBD1 (5 bases). Trimming shortened V by 11 bases and J by 5 bases, and 18 bases separated the two germline ends. CDR3 length: 13 amino acids. Per germline, CDR1 MNHEY and CDR2 SVGAGI. CDR3 in DNA: TGTGCCGCTTCCCTGTACCAGGGTTATGGCTACACCTTC. Protein sequence: CAASLYQGYGYTF.

This clone was found a few times. The chain employs TRBV7-8 and TRBJ1-2, with D unresolved. From germline, CDR1 is SGHVS and CDR2 FQNEAQ. V lost 4 bases, J lost 6 bases, and 12 bases lay in between. The CDR3 totals 13 residues. CDR3 region: CASSWRVGDGYTF. CDR3 DNA: TGTGCCAGCAGCTGGAGGGTGGGCGATGGCTACACCTTC.

The gene calls are TRBV5-5 and TRBJ1-5; the D gene is possibly TRBD1 (5 bases). Germline V gene lookup returns CDR1 SGHKS and CDR2 YYEKEE (reference sequence). V was cut by 0 bases and J by 5 bases, with 12 bases left in between. The CDR3 length is 15 residues. The CDR3 region is CASSLELWDDQPQHF. As DNA, the CDR3 is TGTGCCAGCAGCTTGGAACTCTGGGACGATCAGCCCCAGCATTTT.

The chain uses TRBV11-2 and TRBJ1-4, with 8 nucleotides matching TRBD1. CDR1 is SGHAT, CDR2 FQNNGV, per germline. The CDR3 covers 15 residues. J gave up 4 bases and V 4 bases, and 5 bases lay outside the gene matches. The CDR3 DNA sequence: TGTGCCAGCAGCTCCGGGACAGGCCTTAATGAAAAACTGTTTTTT. It yields the protein CASSSGTGLNEKLFF.

V is TRBV6-5 and J is TRBJ2-1; D may be TRBD2 (5 bases). V lost 6 bases and J 4 bases, leaving 13 bases between the germline ends. The CDR3 loop spans 14 amino acids. The germline CDR1 and CDR2 sequences are MNHEY and SVGAGI. The CDR3 region is CASSQNPGYNEQFF. The CDR3 DNA reads as TGTGCCAGCAGCCAGAATCCGGGGTACAATGAGCAGTTCTTC.

V gene TRBV4-1 combines with J gene TRBJ2-3, with 7 positions matching TRBD1. The CDR3 is 15 amino acids. The V gene end was trimmed by 1 base and the J gene end by 6 bases; junction bases not matched to a gene: 7. Germline V CDR1 and CDR2: MGHRA, YSYEKL. The CDR3 coding sequence is TGCGCCAGCAGCCAAGGACAGGGCCCCACGGATACGCAGTATTTT. Its translation: CASSQGQGPTDTQYF.

The V and J genes are TRBV11-2 and TRBJ2-3; 7 positions match TRBD1. V shed 4 bases and J 0 bases; nucleotides not matched to a gene: 7. Germline V gives CDR1 SGHAT, CDR2 FQNNGV. The CDR3 has 16 amino acids. The CDR3 region has the DNA TGTGCCAGCAGCTGGTACAGGGGTTTCAGCACAGATACGCAGTATTTT. Amino acids: CASSWYRGFSTDTQYF. The whole variable domain, remainder taken from reference TRBV11-2 and TRBJ2-3, is EAGVAQSPRYKIIEKRQSVAFWCNPISGHATLYWYQQILGQGPKLLIQFQNNGVVDDSQLPKDRFSAERLKGVDSTLKIQPAKLEDSAVYLCASSWYRGFSTDTQYFGPGTRLTVL.

This CDR3 reads CAISVQGGDSGANVLTF. In nucleotides, the CDR3 is TGTGCCATCAGTGTCCAGGGAGGGGACTCTGGGGCCAACGTCCTGACTTTC. V and J are TRBV10-3 and TRBJ2-6; 7 bases are a match to TRBD2. Germline V lookup: CDR1 ENHRY, CDR2 SYGVKD. The CDR3 runs to 17 residues. The V gene end was trimmed by 4 bases and the J gene end by 0 bases; junction bases not matched to a gene: 6.

This sequence joins TRBV14 and TRBJ1-1; no reliable D call. V gave up 3 bases and J gave up 2 bases, with 10 bases separating them. CDR1 is SGHDN, CDR2 FVKESK, per germline. The CDR3 runs 14 residues. The CDR3 region has the DNA TGTGCCAGCAGCCATTCACACAGAAACACTGAAGCTTTCTTT. Protein sequence: CASSHSHRNTEAFF.

V usage is TRBV3-1 (or the pseudogene TRBV3-2) and J usage is TRBJ1-1; no clear D. This CDR3 spans 11 amino acids. V lost 1 base and J lost 11, with 8 bases in between. Looked up from germline, CDR1 is LGHDT and CDR2 is YNNKEL (reference sequence). CDR3 sequence reads: CASSQGLSAFF. CDR3 sequence (DNA): TGTGCCAGCAGCCAAGGACTGTCCGCTTTCTTT.

The chain combines TRBV20-1 with TRBJ1-1, with 7 bases matching TRBD1. The CDR3 contains 11 residues. The germline V gene encodes CDR1 DFQATT and CDR2 SNEGSKA (reference sequence). V was pared by 2 bases and J by 8 bases, with 2 bases of the junction left unmatched. The CDR3 loop reads CSARMDREAFF. The CDR3 coding sequence is TGCAGTGCTAGAATGGACAGGGAAGCTTTCTTT.

V usage is TRBV30 and J usage is TRBJ1-1, with D perhaps matching TRBD1 (6 bases). Germline CDR1 is GTSNPN and CDR2 is SVGIG (reference sequence). Trimming took off 4 bases at V and 5 bases at J, with 17 bases between the two ends. This CDR3 contains 14 residues. CDR3 DNA: TGTGCCTGGAACCCCCCAGGGGCCTTGACTGAAGCTTTCTTT. This encodes CAWNPPGALTEAFF.

The rearrangement links TRBV24-1 to TRBJ2-2, with TRBD1 matching 7 bases. Trimming removed 9 bases from V and 7 bases from J; junction bases left unmatched: 10. Germline V CDR1 and CDR2: KGHDR, SFDVKD. This CDR3 has 14 amino acids. CDR3: CATGDRVDGGELFF. CDR3 DNA: TGTGCCACCGGCGACAGGGTCGATGGCGGGGAGCTGTTTTTT.

This chain links TRBV5-1 with TRBJ1-2; D gene ambiguous. The CDR3 is made up of 12 amino acids. CDR1 is SGHRS and CDR2 is YFSETQ in the germline V gene. Trimming stripped 4 bases from V and 6 bases from J, with 10 bases between. The CDR3 bases are TGCGCCAGCAGCCCATTTTCGGATGGCTACACCTTC. Translated, it gives CASSPFSDGYTF.